The T cell receptor (beta chain) described here comes from a study of cytotoxic CD8 clonotypes in ibrutinib-treated CLL. About the study: Response samples came after a median roughly 11 months of treatment, range 6 to 36.

The CDR3 covers 15 residues. Trimming took 5 bases from V and 8 from J, leaving 18 bases between them. CDR1 and CDR2 (germline): SGHVS, FQNEAQ. With respect to this clone: What it binds is not known.

Notes on the study in general: Baseline clonality exceeded age-matched healthy donors and tracked circulating CD8+ T-cell counts. Clonality increased with ibrutinib response but returned toward baseline at progression.

Clones were read by immunoSEQ multiplex PCR, and TCRdb kept only the in-frame ones, dropping some. The data contain about 45,000 clones, under 75% of them singletons. Around 2 micrograms of genomic DNA (from cryopreserved PBMCs) were used for TCR beta libraries. Sequences were derived from PBMCs, sampled after 12 months of ibrutinib treatment. V gene TRBV7-8 combines with J gene TRBJ1-4; TRBD1 might be the D (5 bases). The receptor was isolated from a human donor with chronic lymphocytic leukemia. The DNA for the CDR3 is TGTGCCAGCAGCCCCTTGGGGGGGGTAGAAGAAAAACTGTTTTTT. Its translation is CASSPLGGVEEKLFF.